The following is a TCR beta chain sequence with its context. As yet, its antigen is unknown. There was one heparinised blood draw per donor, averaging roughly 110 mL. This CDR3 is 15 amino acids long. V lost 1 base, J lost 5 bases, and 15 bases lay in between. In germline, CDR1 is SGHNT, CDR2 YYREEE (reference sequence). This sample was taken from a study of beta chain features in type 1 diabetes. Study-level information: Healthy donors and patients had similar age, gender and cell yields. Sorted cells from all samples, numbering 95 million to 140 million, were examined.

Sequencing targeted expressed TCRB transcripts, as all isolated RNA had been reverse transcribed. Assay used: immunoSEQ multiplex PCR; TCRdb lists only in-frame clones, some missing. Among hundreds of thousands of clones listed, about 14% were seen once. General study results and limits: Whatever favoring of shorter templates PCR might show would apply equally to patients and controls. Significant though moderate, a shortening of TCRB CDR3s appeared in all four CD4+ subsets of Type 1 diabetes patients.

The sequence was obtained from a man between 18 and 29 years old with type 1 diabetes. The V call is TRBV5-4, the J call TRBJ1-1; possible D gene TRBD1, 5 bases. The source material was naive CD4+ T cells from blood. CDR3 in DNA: TGTGCCAGCAGCTTGCCTTTGGCAGGGAGGACTGAAGCTTTCTTT. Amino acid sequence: CASSLPLAGRTEAFF.